The table lists the clone carrying this TCR beta chain with many counts. This entry is derived from a study of CD8 T cells in ankylosing spondylitis. TCRdb re-analysed the 5' RACE reads in MiXCR, keeping a single row per CDR3 protein. Found here are 200,000 to 300,000 distinct CDR3 sequences, around 9.1% of them singletons; the top ten hold approximately 7%. The sequenced material came from blood, either unsorted or a sorted T cell fraction (not recorded which). This sequence originates from a male donor with ankylosing spondylitis or in good health (not recorded which).

The CDR3 here is CASSQVAGAWGNTIYF. CDR3 bases: TGCGCCAGCAGCCAAGTAGCGGGAGCGTGGGGAAACACCATATATTTT. This chain uses TRBV4-3 with TRBJ1-3; D is ambiguous. V was shortened by 1 base and J by 4 bases, with 14 bases between the two germline ends. The germline CDR1 and CDR2 sequences are LGHNA and YSLEER. This CDR3 is 16 amino acids long.